Presented here are 20 T cell receptor beta chains from one specimen sequenced in a study of T cells after yellow fever vaccination. Via MiXCR, TCRdb re-called the 5' RACE reads, giving one row per CDR3 protein. This table holds 300,000 to 450,000 distinct CDR3 sequences, roughly 6.1% found once. The sequencing used PBMCs, collected 5 days after the yellow fever booster vaccination. The receptors originated from a young man who received the YFV17D yellow fever vaccine.

This clonotype has at least ten counts. The CDR3 reads CASSYSSGRAGDEQFF. Written as DNA, the CDR3 is TGTGCCAGCAGTTACTCTAGCGGGAGGGCCGGGGATGAGCAGTTCTTC. V usage is TRBV6-5 and J usage is TRBJ2-1; 11 positions agree with TRBD2. Germline V gene sequence: CDR1 MNHEY, CDR2 SVGAGI. The CDR3 extends over 16 amino acids. J gave up 8 bases and V 0 bases, and 6 bases lay outside the gene matches.

The gene calls are TRBV20-1 and TRBJ2-3; D not resolved. The CDR3 is made up of 13 amino acids. From germline, CDR1 is DFQATT and CDR2 SNEGSKA (reference sequence). Between the trimmed V and J ends, which lost 5 bases and 6 bases, there was a span of 15 bases. CDR3 DNA sequence: TGCAGTGCTTCCGCCTCTCCTAGGGATACGCAGTATTTT. This gives the protein CSASASPRDTQYF.

This chain connects TRBV5-1 to TRBJ2-1; D remains unclear. The V gene's germline CDR1 is SGHRS and CDR2 YFSETQ. Trimming shortened V by 0 bases and J by 9 bases, and 10 bases separated the two germline ends. The CDR3 has 13 residues. In DNA form, the CDR3 reads TGCGCCAGCAGCTTGGGGCGAATCAGTGAGCAGTTCTTC. This encodes CASSLGRISEQFF.

This clonotype has at least ten counts. CDR3 residues: CASSPPDEKLFF. In DNA, the CDR3 is TGTGCCAGCAGCCCCCCCGATGAAAAACTGTTTTTT. This chain connects TRBV7-2 to TRBJ1-4; D gene unclear. Deletions cut 5 bases from V and 6 bases from J, with 7 bases between. From germline, CDR1 is SGHTA and CDR2 FQGNSA. The CDR3 length is 12 residues. Complete variable domain (other parts from reference TRBV7-2 and TRBJ1-4): GAGVSQSPSNKVTEKGKDVELRCDPISGHTALYWYRQSLGQGLEFLIYFQGNSAPDKSGLPSDRFSAERTGGSVSTLTIQRTQQEDSAVYLCASSPPDEKLFFGSGTQLSVL.

This clonotype was picked up a small number of times. The chain joins TRBV20-1 to TRBJ2-3; D gene ambiguous. Germline V gene data show CDR1 as DFQATT and CDR2 as SNEGSKA (reference sequence). Trimming cost V 3 bases and J 4 bases, with 8 bases left between them. The CDR3 covers 12 residues. CDR3 nucleotides: TGCAGTGCTAGCTACGGATCAGATACGCAGTATTTT. This translates into CSASYGSDTQYF.

CDR3 in amino acids: CATSDSRLAGGYNEQFF. CDR3 DNA sequence: TGTGCCACCAGTGATTCCCGGCTAGCGGGAGGGTACAATGAGCAGTTCTTC. The genes are TRBV24-1 and TRBJ2-1, with 12 bases lining up with TRBD2. CDR1 is KGHDR and CDR2 is SFDVKD in the germline V gene. The junction had 5 bases not matched to a gene; V was cut back by 2 bases and J by 4 bases. The CDR3 sequence is 17 residues long.

This clonotype was found a few times. This chain uses TRBV19 with TRBJ2-3, with 14 bases fitting TRBD2. Germline V gene lookup returns CDR1 LNHDA and CDR2 SQIVND (reference sequence). This CDR3 has 20 amino acids. V lost 3 bases and J lost 1; bases outside the gene matches: 12. CDR3 sequence reads: CASSIPLPTSGRAGTDTQYF. CDR3 DNA sequence: TGTGCCAGTAGTATCCCGTTACCGACTAGCGGGAGGGCTGGCACAGATACGCAGTATTTT.

V is TRBV7-2 and J is TRBJ2-1; D might be TRBD2 (5 bases). Germline V gene lookup returns CDR1 SGHTA and CDR2 FQGNSA. The V and J ends lost 5 bases and 8 bases respectively, with 19 bases between them. The CDR3 spans 15 residues. The DNA for the CDR3 is TGTGCCAGCAGCCCCTTGCGCGGGCCCGGGGATGAGCAGTTCTTC. Its translation: CASSPLRGPGDEQFF. Full variable domain (rest looked up from reference TRBV7-2 and TRBJ2-1): GAGVSQSPSNKVTEKGKDVELRCDPISGHTALYWYRQSLGQGLEFLIYFQGNSAPDKSGLPSDRFSAERTGGSVSTLTIQRTQQEDSAVYLCASSPLRGPGDEQFFGPGTRLTVL.

This clonotype was seen ten or more times. V and J are TRBV15 and TRBJ1-5, with D perhaps TRBD1 (6 bases). V was shortened by 6 bases and J by 2 bases, with 14 bases between the two germline ends. The CDR3 has 15 residues. Looked up from germline, CDR1 is LNHNV and CDR2 is YYDKDF (reference sequence). CDR3 loop: CATSWLDSGNQPQHF. The CDR3 DNA reads TGTGCCACCAGTTGGTTGGACAGTGGCAATCAGCCCCAGCATTTT. Together with reference TRBV15 and TRBJ1-5, the CDR3 gives the full variable domain: DAMVIQNPRYQVTQFGKPVTLSCSQTLNHNVMYWYQQKSSQAPKLLFHYYDKDFNNEADTPDNFQSRRPNTSFCFLDIRSPGLGDTAMYLCATSWLDSGNQPQHFGDGTRLSIL.

The V call is TRBV6-5, the J call TRBJ2-5; TRBD2 is a possible D gene (6 bases). This CDR3 is built from 16 residues. Trimming shortened V by 1 base and J by 0 bases, and 12 bases separated the two germline ends. The germline CDR1 and CDR2 sequences are MNHEY and SVGAGI. This CDR3 reads CASSYFFGGNQETQYF. The CDR3, as DNA: TGTGCCAGCAGTTACTTTTTCGGCGGGAACCAAGAGACCCAGTACTTC.

Here the CDR3 DNA reads TGCGCCAGCAGCTCTCGGACTAGCGGGAATGAGCAGTTCTTC. It translates to CASSSRTSGNEQFF. The J gene is TRBJ2-1, the V gene TRBV5-1; TRBD2 agrees at 11 bases. CDR3 length: 14 amino acids. Germline CDR1 reads SGHRS; CDR2 reads YFSETQ. Trimming cost V 3 bases and J 7 bases; bases outside gene matches: 3.

This rearrangement joins TRBV5-6 to TRBJ1-1; D is perhaps TRBD1 (5 bases). Germline CDR1 and CDR2: SGHDT and YYEEEE. V lost 0 bases and J lost 1, with 10 bases in between. The CDR3 spans 15 residues. The CDR3 loop is CASSLDRGWNTEAFF. In nucleotides, the CDR3 is TGTGCCAGCAGCTTGGATCGGGGGTGGAACACTGAAGCTTTCTTT. The full variable domain, with the rest looked up from reference TRBV5-6 and TRBJ1-1, is DAGVTQSPTHLIKTRGQQVTLRCSPKSGHDTVSWYQQALGQGPQFIFQYYEEEERQRGNFPDRFSGHQFPNYSSELNVNALLLGDSALYLCASSLDRGWNTEAFFGQGTRLTVV.

This clonotype appeared a few times. J is TRBJ2-3 and V is TRBV20-1; 12 bases map to TRBD1. CDR1 is DFQATT and CDR2 is SNEGSKA in the germline V gene (reference sequence). This CDR3 spans 17 amino acids. With 0 bases clipped from V and 3 bases from J, the junction kept 7 bases outside the gene matches. The CDR3 DNA is TGCAGTGCTAGAGACCTGCGGGGACAGGGGGCAACAGATACGCAGTATTTT. This codes for CSARDLRGQGATDTQYF.

V gene TRBV7-2 combines with J gene TRBJ1-6; D perhaps matches TRBD1 (6 bases). This CDR3 is 16 amino acids long. Trimming stripped 1 base from V and 7 bases from J, with 14 bases between. From germline, CDR1 is SGHTA and CDR2 FQGNSA. CDR3 DNA sequence: TGTGCCAGCAGCTTAGAGCCAGGACAGCTAAATTCACCCCTCCACTTT. Translation gives CASSLEPGQLNSPLHF. Full variable domain (remainder filled in from reference TRBV7-2 and TRBJ1-6): GAGVSQSPSNKVTEKGKDVELRCDPISGHTALYWYRQSLGQGLEFLIYFQGNSAPDKSGLPSDRFSAERTGGSVSTLTIQRTQQEDSAVYLCASSLEPGQLNSPLHFGNGTRLTVT.

Ten or more counts support this clonotype. As DNA, the CDR3 is TGCGCCAGCAGCATGGGACAGCAACCTGAAAAACTGTTTTTT. Translation gives CASSMGQQPEKLFF. The chain employs TRBV5-1 and TRBJ1-4; 7 bases fit TRBD1. V lost 4 bases to trimming and J lost 7 bases; unmatched junction nucleotides: 7. The germline V gene encodes CDR1 SGHRS and CDR2 YFSETQ. The CDR3 is 14 residues long.

This clonotype showed up many times. The chain is built from TRBV7-2 and TRBJ2-4, with D tentatively TRBD2 (6 bases). This CDR3 spans 15 amino acids. Trimming stripped 3 bases from V and 1 base from J, with 10 bases between. Germline V gene data show CDR1 as SGHTA and CDR2 as FQGNSA. In DNA form, the CDR3 reads TGTGCCAGCAGCTTGACTAGTCTGGCCAAAAACATTCAGTACTTC. Translating it yields CASSLTSLAKNIQYF.

V and J are TRBV2 and TRBJ2-5; D gene unclear. Germline assignment: CDR1 SNHLY and CDR2 FYNNEI. V lost 6 bases, J lost 3 bases, and 8 bases lay in between. This CDR3 spans 12 amino acids. The CDR3 region is CASSVRKETQYF. The CDR3 DNA is TGTGCCAGCAGCGTGAGAAAAGAGACCCAGTACTTC.

This clonotype came up many times. The V and J genes are TRBV5-1 and TRBJ1-2, with TRBD1 matching 9 bases. V shed 4 bases and J 4 bases; nucleotides not matched to a gene: 5. Germline lookup yields CDR1 SGHRS and CDR2 YFSETQ. The CDR3 contains 14 residues. CDR3 in amino acids: CASSRDREVYGYTF. CDR3 nucleotides: TGCGCCAGCAGCAGGGACAGGGAGGTCTATGGCTACACCTTC.

This clonotype appeared many times. The chain employs TRBV14 and TRBJ2-3; no clear D gene. This CDR3 comprises 14 residues. Germline-derived CDR1 and CDR2 are SGHDN and FVKESK. Trimming shortened V by 2 bases and J by 2 bases, and 8 bases separated the two germline ends. Here the CDR3 reads CASSQSQPTDTQYF. The CDR3 region has the DNA TGTGCCAGCAGCCAATCACAGCCCACAGATACGCAGTATTTT.

The V call is TRBV7-2, the J call TRBJ2-5; D remains ambiguous. Germline-derived CDR1 and CDR2 are SGHTA and FQGNSA. Trimming removed 5 bases from V and 13 bases from J, with 17 bases in between. The CDR3 runs to 12 residues. As DNA, the CDR3 is TGTGCCAGCAGCATCCGGACGGCGATCCTGTACTTC. It translates to CASSIRTAILYF.